This passage covers 28 T cell receptor beta chains from one sample sequenced in a study of CD8+CD57+ T cells in acquired aplastic anemia (dated by TCRdb to the late 2010s). Expansion of CD8+CD57+ cells had been shown by flow cytometry in the patients chosen for sequencing. Reads for this sample came from an Illumina HiSeq 2000. Genomic DNA was used as template for profiling of TCR beta VDJ combinations and CDR3 sequences. Using fastp trimming at Q25 and MiXCR clonotype assembly, TCRdb reanalyzed the public sequencing data and kept in-frame beta chains. Each CDR3 protein appears once, grouped with its most common genes and DNA. The sample has more than 95,000 distinct CDR3 sequences on record, over 30% of them singletons. The top ten clones comprise 2% to 3% of the sample. What was sequenced was sorted CD4+, CD8+, or CD8+CD57+ T cells (not recorded which) from PBMCs. All receptors come from a human donor with aplastic anemia.

The chain links TRBV29-1 to TRBJ2-2, with 8 bases aligning to TRBD1. V was clipped by 7 bases and J by 6 bases; unmatched bases: 1. The CDR3 has 11 amino acids. Germline CDR1 SQVTM, CDR2 ANQGSEA. Written as DNA, the CDR3 is TGCAGCGCGGACAGGGCCGGGGAGCTGTTTTTT. This translates into CSADRAGELFF.

The V gene is TRBV10-3, the J gene TRBJ2-6, with D possibly being TRBD2 (5 bases). V lost 10 bases, J lost 0 bases, and 16 bases lay in between. Germline V lookup: CDR1 ENHRY, CDR2 SYGVKD. The CDR3 extends over 16 amino acids. CDR3 region: CATGRGIRSGANVLTF. CDR3 DNA: TGTGCCACTGGGCGAGGGATTCGCTCTGGGGCCAACGTCCTGACTTTC.

There are a few counts of this clonotype. The CDR3 protein is CASSIRETYNEQFF. CDR3 bases: TGTGCCAGCAGTATTAGGGAAACCTACAATGAGCAGTTCTTC. V gene TRBV5-4 combines with J gene TRBJ2-1; D not certain. The CDR3 extends over 14 amino acids. CDR1 and CDR2 from the germline V gene are SGHNT and YYREEE (reference sequence). Between the trimmed V and J ends, which lost 5 bases and 2 bases, there was a span of 11 bases.

The V and J genes are TRBV24-1 and TRBJ2-3, with a tentative D call TRBD2 (5 bases). Germline assignment: CDR1 KGHDR and CDR2 SFDVKD. The length of the CDR3 is 14 residues. V lost 7 bases and J lost 2, with 12 bases in between. CDR3 protein: CATRHGDSTDTQYF. The CDR3 DNA is TGTGCCACCAGACACGGGGATTCCACAGATACGCAGTATTTT.

To note about this clonotype: One base away lies a much larger clone, so this may be a sequencing read error. The genes are TRBV12-3 or TRBV12-4 and TRBJ2-1; tentatively, D is TRBD2 (5 bases). CDR3 size: 14 residues. CDR3 sequence: CASSLARRKNERFF. The CDR3 DNA reads as TGTGCCAGCAGTTTAGCGAGGAGGAAGAATGAGCGGTTCTTC.

This clonotype occurred many times. The genes are TRBV7-9 and TRBJ2-1; D gene ambiguous. The CDR3 has 14 residues. Germline CDR1 and CDR2: SEHNR and FQNEAQ (reference sequence). V was clipped by 1 base and J by 3 bases, with 7 bases between them. CDR3 sequence (DNA): TGTGCCAGCAGCTTAGTGGGCATCTACAATGAGCAGTTCTTC. Protein: CASSLVGIYNEQFF.

About this clonotype itself: A much larger clonotype is one base distant, so this may be a read error. CDR3 residues: CASSLASNRRSSYEQYF. CDR3 DNA sequence: TGTGCCAGCAGCTTAGCGTCCAACCGGAGAAGCTCCTACGAGCAGTACTTC. The chain couples TRBV7-2 to TRBJ2-7, with D uncertain. Germline values: CDR1 SGHTA, CDR2 FQGNSA. Trimming stripped 0 bases from V and 0 bases from J, with 15 bases between. CDR3 length: 17 amino acids.

At least ten counts were recorded for this clonotype. V is TRBV5-1 and J is TRBJ2-3; either TRBD1 or TRBD2 may supply D (5 bases each). This CDR3 is 15 amino acids long. The V end lost 2 bases, the J end lost 0 bases, and 10 bases lay between the germline ends. Per germline, CDR1 SGHRS and CDR2 YFSETQ. The CDR3: CASSFRDGSTDTQYF. DNA for the CDR3: TGCGCCAGCAGCTTCCGGGACGGAAGCACAGATACGCAGTATTTT.

This clonotype has at least ten counts. This chain joins TRBV10-2 and TRBJ1-1; D ambiguous. The V and J ends lost 3 bases and 0 bases respectively, with 5 bases between them. Germline CDR1 WSHSY, CDR2 SAAADI. The CDR3 has 13 amino acids. The CDR3 nucleotides read TGCGCCAGCAGTGACGGTCTGAACACTGAAGCTTTCTTT. Protein sequence: CASSDGLNTEAFF.

A word on this clonotype: An end of the junction differs from the germline gene, which may be a read error. The gene calls are TRBV27 and TRBJ2-7; tentative D call: TRBD1 (6 bases). Per the germline V gene, CDR1 is MNHEY and CDR2 is SMNVEV (reference sequence). CDR3 length equals 14 residues. In nucleotides, the CDR3 is TGTGCCAGCTCACCCCCGACAGGCACCTACGGGCAGTACTTC. It encodes CASSPPTGTYGQYF.

This clonotype was counted ten times or more. The chain recombines TRBV7-2 with TRBJ2-1; D is perhaps TRBD2 (7 bases). The CDR3 length is 14 residues. CDR1 is SGHTA and CDR2 is FQGNSA in the germline V gene. V was clipped by 3 bases and J by 8 bases, with 14 bases between them. The CDR3 DNA reads as TGTGCCAGCAGCTTGAGGGGGGGTGTCGATGAGCAGTTCTTC. Translating gives CASSLRGGVDEQFF.

The V and J genes are TRBV24-1 and TRBJ2-3; D possibly corresponds to TRBD1 (5 bases). CDR1 is KGHDR and CDR2 is SFDVKD in the germline V gene. CDR3 size: 14 residues. V was cut by 4 bases and J by 4 bases, with 11 bases left in between. The DNA of the CDR3 is TGTGCCACCAGTGAAAGTGGGGCCCCAGATACGCAGTATTTT. It translates to CATSESGAPDTQYF.

By sample share, this clonotype is medium-sized. The chain recombines TRBV15 with TRBJ1-6, with D possibly being TRBD1 (5 bases). The CDR3 extends over 14 amino acids. CDR1 and CDR2 from the germline V gene are LNHNV and YYDKDF (reference sequence). V lost 4 bases and J 8 bases, leaving 12 bases between the germline ends. The CDR3 sequence: CATSTGGYDSPLHF. As DNA, the CDR3 is TGTGCCACCAGCACCGGGGGTTACGATTCACCCCTCCACTTT.

This clonotype was seen at least ten times. The CDR3 here is CASSVRAGNPYEQYF. In nucleotides, the CDR3 is TGTGCCAGCAGCGTAAGGGCGGGGAATCCCTACGAGCAGTACTTC. This chain joins TRBV9 and TRBJ2-7; tentatively, D is TRBD2 (6 bases). The V end was cut by 1 base, the J end by 2 bases, with 13 bases between. Germline V gene sequence: CDR1 SGDLS, CDR2 YYNGEE. The CDR3 loop spans 15 amino acids.

On this clonotype itself: A much larger clonotype is one base distant, so this may be a read error. J is TRBJ2-7 and V is TRBV6-2 or TRBV6-3; D is undetermined. CDR1 is MNHEY, CDR2 SVGEGT, per germline. The CDR3 spans 11 residues. CDR3 loop: CASSTNYEQHF. In nucleotides, the CDR3 is TGTGCCAGCAGTACCAACTACGAGCAGCACTTC.

This clonotype was recorded many times. The chain recombines TRBV6-1 with TRBJ2-6, with D possibly TRBD2 on 5 matching bases. Per germline, CDR1 MNHNS and CDR2 SASEGT. V was clipped by 8 bases and J by 5 bases, with 10 bases between them. The CDR3 extends over 13 amino acids. DNA for the CDR3: TGTGCCAGCCGGGAAGTGTGGGCCAACGTCCTGACTTTC. Its protein product is CASREVWANVLTF.

This sequence joins TRBV2 and TRBJ1-2; 7 nucleotides line up with TRBD1. Germline loops: CDR1 SNHLY, CDR2 FYNNEI. Trimming took 6 bases from V and 0 from J; bases not matched to a gene: 7. The CDR3 is made up of 15 amino acids. The CDR3 loop is CASRYYGTANYGYTF. The CDR3 DNA reads as TGTGCCAGCAGATACTATGGGACAGCTAACTATGGCTACACCTTC. Full variable domain (rest looked up from reference TRBV2 and TRBJ1-2): EPEVTQTPSHQVTQMGQEVILRCVPISNHLYFYWYRQILGQKVEFLVSFYNNEISEKSEIFDDQFSVERPDGSNFTLKIRSTKLEDSAMYFCASRYYGTANYGYTFGSGTRLTVV.

In its sample, this clonotype was seen many times. The chain has TRBV11-1 and TRBJ1-6; 7 nucleotides match TRBD1. Trimming removed 7 bases from V and 4 bases from J; junction bases left unmatched: 19. The CDR3 covers 19 residues. CDR1 is SGHAT, CDR2 FQDESV, per germline (reference sequence). CDR3 coding DNA: TGTGCCAGCACCTTCGTTCGCATGCAGGGGGGCGATTATAATTCACCCCTCCACTTT. Residues: CASTFVRMQGGDYNSPLHF.

This clonotype appeared many times. The rearrangement uses TRBV2 and TRBJ2-3; 8 bases match TRBD2. Trimming removed 2 bases from V and 4 bases from J; junction bases left unmatched: 8. The germline gives CDR1 SNHLY, CDR2 FYNNEI. The length of the CDR3 is 16 residues. The CDR3 protein is CASSELWGTRADTQYF. CDR3 coding DNA: TGTGCCAGCAGTGAATTATGGGGGACTAGAGCAGATACGCAGTATTTT.

This clonotype has at least ten counts. One junction end disagrees with the germline gene, perhaps due to a read error. This chain connects TRBV29-1 to TRBJ2-1; D unresolved. Germline V gene sequence: CDR1 SQVTM, CDR2 ANQGSEA. CDR3 length equals 12 residues. The CDR3 reads CSVGARYNGQFF. CDR3 nucleotides: TGCAGCGTTGGGGCTCGATACAATGGGCAGTTCTTC.

This clonotype was seen only once. The genes are TRBV11-2 and TRBJ2-7; tentative D call: TRBD1 (5 bases). The germline V and J ends were trimmed by 1 base and 2 bases, with 12 bases remaining between them. CDR3 size: 15 residues. Germline CDR1 reads SGHAT; CDR2 reads FQNNGV. In DNA form, the CDR3 reads TGTGCCAGCAGCTTAGCTGCCAGGGCCCCCTACGAGCAGTACTTC. Translated, it gives CASSLAARAPYEQYF.

This clonotype was seen many times. The chain couples TRBV19 to TRBJ1-1; perhaps TRBD1 as D (5 bases). The CDR3 is 17 residues long. The germline V gene encodes CDR1 LNHDA and CDR2 SQIVND (reference sequence). The V and J ends lost 3 bases and 3 bases respectively, with 20 bases between them. DNA of the CDR3: TGTGCCAGTAGTATCCCCCGGGGACTGACGTCTTACACTGAAGCTTTCTTT. Protein: CASSIPRGLTSYTEAFF. The full variable domain, its missing parts supplied by reference TRBV19 and TRBJ1-1, is DGGITQSPKYLFRKEGQNVTLSCEQNLNHDAMYWYRQDPGQGLRLIYYSQIVNDFQKGDIAEGYSVSREKKESFPLTVTSAQKNPTAFYLCASSIPRGLTSYTEAFFGQGTRLTVV.

Notes on this clonotype: This may arise from a read error, as a much more abundant clone is one base away. The V call is TRBV6-1, the J call TRBJ2-7; possibly TRBD2 for D (6 bases). Trimming took 11 bases from V and 3 from J, leaving 20 bases between them. The CDR3 is 14 amino acids. Germline CDR1 MNHNS, CDR2 SASEGT. CDR3: CAGKEGPGIYEQYV. CDR3 nucleotide sequence: TGTGCCGGCAAGGAGGGACCGGGCATCTACGAGCAGTACGTC.

A few counts support this clonotype. The V call is TRBV25-1, the J call TRBJ1-1; D ambiguous. This CDR3 has 14 amino acids. V was trimmed by 5 bases and J by 6 bases, leaving 16 bases between them. Germline V gene sequence: CDR1 MGHDK, CDR2 SYGVNS. For the CDR3, the DNA is TGTGCCAGCAGTTTGCTGGGCGAAAGGGCTGAAGCTTTCTTT. Its protein product is CASSLLGERAEAFF. Together with reference TRBV25-1 and TRBJ1-1, the CDR3 gives the full variable domain: EADIYQTPRYLVIGTGKKITLECSQTMGHDKMYWYQQDPGMELHLIHYSYGVNSTEKGDLSSESTVSRIRTEHFPLTLESARPSHTSQYLCASSLLGERAEAFFGQGTRLTVV.

In its sample, this clonotype was seen a few times. The chain joins TRBV6-2 or TRBV6-3 to TRBJ2-1, with 11 nucleotides matching TRBD2. The V gene's germline CDR1 is MNHEY and CDR2 SVGEGT. The CDR3 covers 16 residues. Trimming took 7 bases from V and 7 from J; bases not matched to a gene: 12. CDR3 amino acids: CASKRPEVAGGNEQFF. The CDR3 DNA follows: TGTGCCAGCAAACGTCCCGAGGTAGCGGGGGGGAATGAGCAGTTCTTC.

The chain couples TRBV29-1 to TRBJ2-1, with 7 bases fitting TRBD1. The CDR3 has 12 amino acids. Germline V gives CDR1 SQVTM, CDR2 ANQGSEA. The trim removed 7 bases at V and 6 bases at J, leaving 6 bases unmatched. The CDR3 loop reads CSALRTGNEQFF. The DNA for the CDR3 is TGCAGCGCCCTTCGGACAGGCAATGAGCAGTTCTTC.

This clonotype was recorded at least ten times. The gene calls are TRBV7-8 and TRBJ1-1; the D is unclear. In germline, CDR1 is SGHVS, CDR2 FQNEAQ. V dropped 3 bases and J dropped 1 base, with 3 bases sitting between them. This CDR3 contains 12 residues. CDR3 DNA: TGTGCCAGCAGCTTCCGGAACACTGAAGCTTTCTTT. Protein: CASSFRNTEAFF.

The chain recombines TRBV10-3 with TRBJ1-2; TRBD1 matches at 9 bases. The V segment lost 7 bases and the J segment 6 bases; nucleotides outside the gene matches: 3. CDR3 length: 12 amino acids. Germline V gives CDR1 ENHRY, CDR2 SYGVKD. The CDR3 is CAIKGQGNGYTF. The CDR3 DNA reads as TGTGCCATCAAGGGACAGGGAAATGGCTACACCTTC.